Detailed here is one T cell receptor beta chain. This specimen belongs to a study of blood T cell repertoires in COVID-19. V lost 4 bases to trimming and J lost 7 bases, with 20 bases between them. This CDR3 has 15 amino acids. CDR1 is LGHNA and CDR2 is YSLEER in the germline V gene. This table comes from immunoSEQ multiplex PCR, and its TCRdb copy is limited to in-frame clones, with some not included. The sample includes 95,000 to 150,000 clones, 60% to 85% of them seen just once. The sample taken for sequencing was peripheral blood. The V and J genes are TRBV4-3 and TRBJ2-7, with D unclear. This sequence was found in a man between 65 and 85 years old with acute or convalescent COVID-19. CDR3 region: CASSPSPTDGGEQYF. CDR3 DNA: TGCGCCAGCAGCCCCTCCCCGACTGACGGCGGAGAGCAGTACTTC.